The clone carrying this TCR beta chain was recorded many times. Time point denoted: newly diagnosed GD, antithyroid drugs for less than 3 months. RNA from PBMCs was the source of the TCR library. Germline V gene data show CDR1 as DFQATT and CDR2 as SNEGSKA (reference sequence). V lost 2 bases and J 5 bases, leaving 9 bases between the germline ends. The CDR3 sequence is 12 residues long. The entry originates in a study of regulatory T cells in long-lasting Graves disease. The TCR beta library used iRepertoire HTBI primers with Arm-PCR amplification of CDR3. TCRdb called the multiplex PCR reads again in MiXCR, with one record for every CDR3 protein. In the table there are 400,000 to 500,000 distinct CDR3 sequences, 15% of which are singletons. These same records also appear under a second study, on T cells in Graves' hyperthyroidism and ophthalmopathy. This second report adds: Stable disease denoted Graves' hyperthyroidism without ophthalmopathy progression within 18 months.

The clonotype comes from a woman aged 25 to 45 with Graves disease. The sequencing here drew on peripheral blood mononuclear cells (PBMCs), taken at new diagnosis, from a patient treated with antithyroid drugs. The chain uses TRBV20-1 and TRBJ1-1, with D unclear. The CDR3 sequence: CSARIGGTEAFF. The DNA of the CDR3 is TGCAGTGCTAGAATCGGCGGGACTGAAGCTTTCTTT.